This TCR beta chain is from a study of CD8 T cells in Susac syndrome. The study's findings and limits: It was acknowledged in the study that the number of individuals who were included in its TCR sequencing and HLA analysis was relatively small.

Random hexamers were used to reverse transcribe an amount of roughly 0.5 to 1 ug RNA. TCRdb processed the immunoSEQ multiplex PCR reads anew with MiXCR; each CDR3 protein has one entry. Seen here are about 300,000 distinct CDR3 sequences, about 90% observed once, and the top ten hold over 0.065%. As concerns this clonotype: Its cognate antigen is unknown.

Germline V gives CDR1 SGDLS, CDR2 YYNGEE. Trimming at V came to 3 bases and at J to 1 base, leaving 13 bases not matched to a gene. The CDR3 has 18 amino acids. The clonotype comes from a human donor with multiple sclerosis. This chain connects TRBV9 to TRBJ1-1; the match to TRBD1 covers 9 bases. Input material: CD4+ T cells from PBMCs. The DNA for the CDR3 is TGTGCCAGCAGCGAAATCAAAACAGGGGGCACTTGGAACACTGAAGCTTTCTTT. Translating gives CASSEIKTGGTWNTEAFF. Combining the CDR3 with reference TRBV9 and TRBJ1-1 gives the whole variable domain DSGVTQTPKHLITATGQRVTLRCSPRSGDLSVYWYQQSLDQGLQFLIQYYNGEERAKGNILERFSAQQFPDLHSELNLSSLELGDSALYFCASSEIKTGGTWNTEAFFGQGTRLTVV.